The entry below gives a single T cell receptor (beta chain) sequence along with its context. The data were obtained in a study of blood T cell repertoires in COVID-19. On the study more broadly: There were acute and convalescent COVID-19 samples, and they came from the United States, Italy and Spain. T cells, B-cell-depleted T cells, or PBMCs supplied cDNA or gDNA.

In the original workflow: Estimation of nucleated cell counts was performed using reference gene primer amplification. Profiling relied on immunoSEQ multiplex PCR, and the TCRdb table lists in-frame clones only, not all of them. Clonal size and the V and J genes are those of that table, whereas D and trimming came from the DNA. The data show tens of thousands of clones, 65% to 85% seen once. There are 13 residues in the CDR3. V was trimmed by 3 bases and J by 8 bases, leaving 13 bases between them. This receptor was taken from a man between 50 and 59 years old with acute or convalescent COVID-19. The sample taken for sequencing was peripheral blood. This chain joins TRBV12-3 or TRBV12-4 and TRBJ1-2; no reliable D call. The CDR3 spells CASSLRGSGGYTF. As DNA, the CDR3 is TGTGCCAGCAGTTTGCGGGGTTCTGGGGGCTACACCTTC.